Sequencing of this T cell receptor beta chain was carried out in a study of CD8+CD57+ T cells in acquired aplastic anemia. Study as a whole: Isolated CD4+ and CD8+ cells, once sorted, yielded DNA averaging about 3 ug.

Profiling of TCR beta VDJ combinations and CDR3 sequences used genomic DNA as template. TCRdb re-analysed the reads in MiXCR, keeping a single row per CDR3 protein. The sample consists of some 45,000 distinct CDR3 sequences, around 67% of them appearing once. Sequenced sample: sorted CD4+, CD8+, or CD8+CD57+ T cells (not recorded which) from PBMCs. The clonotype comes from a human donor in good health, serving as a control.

The CDR3 region has the DNA TGTGCCAGCACCCTAGGGAGGGTCCCCTCTGGGGCCAACGTCCTGACTTTC. It codes for CASTLGRVPSGANVLTF. The rearrangement joins TRBV11-1 to TRBJ2-6; 7 nucleotides align to TRBD2. J was trimmed by 0 bases and V by 7 bases; bases with no gene match: 9. Germline loops: CDR1 SGHAT, CDR2 FQDESV (reference sequence). The CDR3 runs to 17 residues.